Below, one T cell receptor beta chain is given with its context. The antigen remains unidentified. Germline is not matched at one junction end, which may reflect a read error. These data come from a study of blood T cells in healthy people across ages. Healthy individuals of Caucasian origin from Russia, aged 6 to 90, served as donors. For the second PCR, which ran for roughly 6 to 12 cycles, a sample-barcoded 5' primer and a J-beta primer mix were used. Every cDNA was tagged by a template-switch adaptor with 12 random nucleotides. TCRdb processed the 5' RACE reads anew with MiXCR; each CDR3 protein has one entry. Found here are over 600,000 distinct CDR3 sequences, more than 35% of them singletons; the top ten hold roughly 20%. General study findings and limits: Among long-lived donors, naive CD4+ cells were more numerous and diversity higher than in aged donors.

The source material was blood. The receptor's source is a man aged 80 or over in good health.

CDR3 protein: CSAGRDTRYF. The CDR3 bases are TGCAGTGCGGGGCGGGATACGCGGTATTTT. The chain links TRBV20-1 to TRBJ2-3; a weak D match, TRBD2 (6 bases). Germline V CDR1 and CDR2: DFQATT, SNEGSKA (reference sequence). The CDR3 runs 10 residues.